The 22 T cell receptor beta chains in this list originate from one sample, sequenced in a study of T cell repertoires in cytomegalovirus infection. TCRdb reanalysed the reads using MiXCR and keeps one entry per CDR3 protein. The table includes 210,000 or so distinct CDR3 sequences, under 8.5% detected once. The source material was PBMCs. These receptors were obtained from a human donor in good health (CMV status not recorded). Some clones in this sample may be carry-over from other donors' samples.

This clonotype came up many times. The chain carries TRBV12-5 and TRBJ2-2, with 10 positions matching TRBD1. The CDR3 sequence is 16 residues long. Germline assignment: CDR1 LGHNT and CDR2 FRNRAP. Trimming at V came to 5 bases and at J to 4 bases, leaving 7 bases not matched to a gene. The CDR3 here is CASGVPGQGLTGELFF. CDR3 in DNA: TGTGCTAGTGGTGTACCGGGACAGGGGCTCACCGGGGAGCTGTTTTTT.

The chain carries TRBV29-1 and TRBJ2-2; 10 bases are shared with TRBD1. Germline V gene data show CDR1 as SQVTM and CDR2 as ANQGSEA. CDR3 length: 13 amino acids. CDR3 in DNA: TGCAGTGCCAGGACAGGGGGCACCGGGGAGCTGTTTTTT. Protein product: CSARTGGTGELFF.

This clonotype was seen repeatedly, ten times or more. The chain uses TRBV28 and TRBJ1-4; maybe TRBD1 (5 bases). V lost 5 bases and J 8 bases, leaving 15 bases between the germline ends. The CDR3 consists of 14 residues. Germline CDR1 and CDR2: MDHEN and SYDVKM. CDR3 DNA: TGTGCCAGCAGTCCCGGGACCACCAGAGAAAAACTGTTTTTT. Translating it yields CASSPGTTREKLFF.

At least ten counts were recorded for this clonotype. As DNA, the CDR3 is TGTGCCAGCAGCTTAGGGGCCGGGAACAACTATGGCTACACCTTC. This gives the protein CASSLGAGNNYGYTF. This chain connects TRBV7-9 to TRBJ1-2; D is unresolved. Trimming took 1 base from V and 2 from J, leaving 11 bases between them. The CDR3 is made up of 15 amino acids. The germline CDR1 and CDR2 sequences are SEHNR and FQNEAQ (reference sequence).

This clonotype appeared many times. CDR3 sequence reads: CASSLARAGLENSNQPQHF. The CDR3 region has the DNA TGTGCCAGCAGCTTAGCGAGGGCAGGGCTTGAGAATAGCAATCAGCCCCAGCATTTT. The J gene is TRBJ1-5, the V gene TRBV7-8; tentatively, D is TRBD1 (5 bases). Between the trimmed V and J ends, which lost 0 bases and 0 bases, there was a span of 18 bases. Germline lookup yields CDR1 SGHVS and CDR2 FQNEAQ. This CDR3 has 19 amino acids.

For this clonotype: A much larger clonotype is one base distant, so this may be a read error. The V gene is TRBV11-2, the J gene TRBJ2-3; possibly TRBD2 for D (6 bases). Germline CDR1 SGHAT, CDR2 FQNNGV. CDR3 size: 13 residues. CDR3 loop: CAYTADYTDTQYF. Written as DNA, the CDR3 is TGTGCTTACACGGCGGACTACACAGATACGCAGTATTTT.

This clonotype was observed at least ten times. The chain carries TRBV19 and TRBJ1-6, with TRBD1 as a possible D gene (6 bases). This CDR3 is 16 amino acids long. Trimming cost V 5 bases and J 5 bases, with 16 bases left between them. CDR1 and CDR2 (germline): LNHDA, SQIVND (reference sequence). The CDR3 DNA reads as TGTGCCAGTAGTGGATTCGACAGGACTGATAATTCACCCCTCCACTTT. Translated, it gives CASSGFDRTDNSPLHF.

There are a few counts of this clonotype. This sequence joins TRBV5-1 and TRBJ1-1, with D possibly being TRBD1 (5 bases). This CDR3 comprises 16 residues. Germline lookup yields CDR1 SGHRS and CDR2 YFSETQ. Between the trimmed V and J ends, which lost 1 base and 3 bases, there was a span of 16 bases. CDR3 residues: CASSLKQARDHTEAFF. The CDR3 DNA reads TGCGCCAGCAGCTTGAAGCAGGCCAGGGACCACACTGAAGCTTTCTTT.

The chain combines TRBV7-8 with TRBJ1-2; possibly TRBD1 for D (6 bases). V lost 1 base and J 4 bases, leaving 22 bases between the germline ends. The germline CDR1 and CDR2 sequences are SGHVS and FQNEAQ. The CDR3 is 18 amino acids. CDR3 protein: CASSLETGGGFSFYGYTF. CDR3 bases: TGTGCCAGCAGCTTAGAGACAGGCGGAGGGTTTTCATTCTATGGCTACACCTTC.

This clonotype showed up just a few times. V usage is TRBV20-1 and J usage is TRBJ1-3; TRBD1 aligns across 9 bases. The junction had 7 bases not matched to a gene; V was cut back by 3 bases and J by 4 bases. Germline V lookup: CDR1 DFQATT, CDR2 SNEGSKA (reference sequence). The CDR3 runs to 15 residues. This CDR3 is CSASGTGLLGNTIYF. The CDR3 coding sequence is TGCAGTGCTAGTGGGACAGGGCTATTGGGAAACACCATATATTTT.

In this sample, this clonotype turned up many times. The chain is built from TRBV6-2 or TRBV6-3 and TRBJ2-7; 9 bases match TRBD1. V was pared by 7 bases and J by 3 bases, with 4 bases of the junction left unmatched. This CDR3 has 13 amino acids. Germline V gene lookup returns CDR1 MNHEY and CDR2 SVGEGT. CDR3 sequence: CASKRDRVYEQYF. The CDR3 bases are TGTGCCAGCAAGAGGGACAGGGTCTACGAGCAGTACTTC.

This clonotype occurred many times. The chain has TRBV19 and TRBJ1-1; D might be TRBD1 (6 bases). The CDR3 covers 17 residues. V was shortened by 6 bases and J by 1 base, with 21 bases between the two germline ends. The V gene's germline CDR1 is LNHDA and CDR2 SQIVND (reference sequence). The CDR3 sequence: CASSRGGQGRQNTEAFF. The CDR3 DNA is TGTGCCAGTAGCCGGGGGGGGCAGGGAAGACAGAACACTGAAGCTTTCTTT.

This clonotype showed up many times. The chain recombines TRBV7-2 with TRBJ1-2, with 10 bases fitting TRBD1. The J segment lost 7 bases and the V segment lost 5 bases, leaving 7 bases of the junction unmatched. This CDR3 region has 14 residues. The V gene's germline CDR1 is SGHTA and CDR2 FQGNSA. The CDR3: CASSLTRTGGGYTF. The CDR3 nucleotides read TGTGCCAGCAGCCTCACCCGGACAGGGGGTGGCTACACCTTC.

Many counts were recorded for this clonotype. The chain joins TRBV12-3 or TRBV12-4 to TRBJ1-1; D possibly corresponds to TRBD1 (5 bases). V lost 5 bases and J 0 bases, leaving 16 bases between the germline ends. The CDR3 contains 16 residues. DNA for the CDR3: TGTGCCAGCAGTACAGGACGTTCAGTCATGAACACTGAAGCTTTCTTT. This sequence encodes CASSTGRSVMNTEAFF.

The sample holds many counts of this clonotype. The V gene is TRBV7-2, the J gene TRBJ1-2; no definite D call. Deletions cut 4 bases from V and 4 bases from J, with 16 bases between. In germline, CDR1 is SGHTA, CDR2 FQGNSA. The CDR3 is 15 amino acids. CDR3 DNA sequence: TGTGCCAGCAGCTCCCGTTCCGCTTGGGGCTATGGCTACACCTTC. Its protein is CASSSRSAWGYGYTF. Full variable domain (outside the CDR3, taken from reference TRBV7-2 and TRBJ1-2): GAGVSQSPSNKVTEKGKDVELRCDPISGHTALYWYRQSLGQGLEFLIYFQGNSAPDKSGLPSDRFSAERTGGSVSTLTIQRTQQEDSAVYLCASSSRSAWGYGYTFGSGTRLTVV.

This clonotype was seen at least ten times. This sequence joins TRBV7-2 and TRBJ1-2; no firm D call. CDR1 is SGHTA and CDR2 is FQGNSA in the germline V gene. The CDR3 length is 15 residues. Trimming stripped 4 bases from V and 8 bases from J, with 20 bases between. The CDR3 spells CASSSYLDRRGGYTF. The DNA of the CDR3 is TGTGCCAGCAGCTCCTACCTGGACCGCCGCGGGGGCTACACCTTC.

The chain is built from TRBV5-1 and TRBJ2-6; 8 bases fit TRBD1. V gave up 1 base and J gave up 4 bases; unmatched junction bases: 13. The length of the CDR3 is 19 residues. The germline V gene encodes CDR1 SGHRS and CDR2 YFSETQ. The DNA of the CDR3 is TGCGCCAGCAGCTTGTTTGAGGCAGGGGGCTTGACGGGGGCCAACGTCCTGACTTTC. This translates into CASSLFEAGGLTGANVLTF.

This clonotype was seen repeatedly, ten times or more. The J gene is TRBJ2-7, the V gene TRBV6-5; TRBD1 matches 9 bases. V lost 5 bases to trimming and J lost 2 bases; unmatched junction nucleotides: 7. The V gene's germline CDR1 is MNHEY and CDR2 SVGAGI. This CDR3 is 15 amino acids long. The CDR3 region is CASSLTRDRAYEQYF. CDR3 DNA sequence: TGTGCCAGCAGTCTGACCCGGGACAGGGCCTACGAGCAGTACTTC.

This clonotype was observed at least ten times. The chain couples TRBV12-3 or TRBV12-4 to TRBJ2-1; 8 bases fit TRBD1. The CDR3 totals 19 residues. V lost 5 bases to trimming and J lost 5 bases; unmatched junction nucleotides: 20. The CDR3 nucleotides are TGTGCCAGCAGTAGCAACATGGGGACAGGCGTGGGCCAGGACAATGAGCAGTTCTTC. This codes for CASSSNMGTGVGQDNEQFF.

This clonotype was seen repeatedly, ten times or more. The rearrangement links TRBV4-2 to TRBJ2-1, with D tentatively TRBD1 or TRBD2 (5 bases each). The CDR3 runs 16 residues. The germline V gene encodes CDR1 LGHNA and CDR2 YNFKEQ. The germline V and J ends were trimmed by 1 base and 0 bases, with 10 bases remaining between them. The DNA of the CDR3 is TGTGCCAGCAGCCAAGGGATGGGGGACTCCTACAATGAGCAGTTCTTC. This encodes CASSQGMGDSYNEQFF.

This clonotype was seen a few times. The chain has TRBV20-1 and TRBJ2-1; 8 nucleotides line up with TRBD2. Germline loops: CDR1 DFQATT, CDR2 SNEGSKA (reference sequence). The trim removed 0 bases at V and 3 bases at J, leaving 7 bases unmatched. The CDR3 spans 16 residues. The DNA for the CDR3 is TGCAGTGCTAGAGATGACGGGGGGGCCGTCTACAATGAGCAGTTCTTC. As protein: CSARDDGGAVYNEQFF.

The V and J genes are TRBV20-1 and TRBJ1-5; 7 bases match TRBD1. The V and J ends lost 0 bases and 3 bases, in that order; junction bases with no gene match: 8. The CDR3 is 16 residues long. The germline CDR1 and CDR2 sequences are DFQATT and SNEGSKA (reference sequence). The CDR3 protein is CSARDRVRGANQPQHF. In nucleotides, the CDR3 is TGCAGTGCTAGAGATCGTGTCAGGGGGGCCAATCAGCCCCAGCATTTT.